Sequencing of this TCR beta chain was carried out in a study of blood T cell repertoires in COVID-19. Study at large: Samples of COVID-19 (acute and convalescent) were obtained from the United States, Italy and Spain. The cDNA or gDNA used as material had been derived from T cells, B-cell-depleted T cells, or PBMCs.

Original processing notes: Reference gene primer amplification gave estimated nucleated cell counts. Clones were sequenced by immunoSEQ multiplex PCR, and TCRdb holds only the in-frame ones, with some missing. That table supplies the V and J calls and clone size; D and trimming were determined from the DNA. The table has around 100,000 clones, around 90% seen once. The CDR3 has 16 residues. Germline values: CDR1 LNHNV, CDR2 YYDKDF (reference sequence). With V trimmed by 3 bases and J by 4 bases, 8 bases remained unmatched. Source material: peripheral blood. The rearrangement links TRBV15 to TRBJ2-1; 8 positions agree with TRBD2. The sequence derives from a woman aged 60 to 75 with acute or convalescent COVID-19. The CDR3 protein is CATSSLGGLVYNEQFF. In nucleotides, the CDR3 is TGTGCCACCAGCAGCCTGGGGGGACTAGTTTACAATGAGCAGTTCTTC.